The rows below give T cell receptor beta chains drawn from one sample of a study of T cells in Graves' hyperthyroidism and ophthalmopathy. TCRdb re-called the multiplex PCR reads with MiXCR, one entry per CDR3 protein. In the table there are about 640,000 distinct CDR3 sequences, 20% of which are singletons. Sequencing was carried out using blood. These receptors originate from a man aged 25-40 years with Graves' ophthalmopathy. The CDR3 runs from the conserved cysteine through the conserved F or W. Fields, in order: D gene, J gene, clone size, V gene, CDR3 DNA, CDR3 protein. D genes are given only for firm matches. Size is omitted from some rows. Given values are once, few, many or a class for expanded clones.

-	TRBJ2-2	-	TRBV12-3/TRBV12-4	TGTGCCAGCAGACCTCGACAAGCCGGGGAGCTGTTTTTT	CASRPRQAGELFF
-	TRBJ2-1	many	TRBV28	TGTGCCAGCAGTTTTGCAGACTACAATGAGCAGTTCTTC	CASSFADYNEQFF
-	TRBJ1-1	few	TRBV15	TGTGCCACCAGCACCCCCCGTAGAACTGAAGCTTTCTTT	CATSTPRRTEAFF
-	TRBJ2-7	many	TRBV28	TGTGCCAGCAGTTTATTCCACGAAGAGCAGTACTTC	CASSLFHEEQYF
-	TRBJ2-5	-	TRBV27	TGTGCCAGCAGCCTCTACCAAATCAGGAGGGGGCAAGAGACCCAGTACTTC	CASSLYQIRRGQETQYF
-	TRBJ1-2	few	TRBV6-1	TGTGCCCTACGGGCTTGGTATGGCTACACCTTC	CALRAWYGYTF
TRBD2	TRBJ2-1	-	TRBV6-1	TGTGCCAGCCACCCCCTCGATGGGCGGGAGCCCTACAATGAGCAGTTCTTC	CASHPLDGREPYNEQFF
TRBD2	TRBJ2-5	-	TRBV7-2	TGTGCCAGCAGCTTGTCCGGGCCCGGGACTAAGTACCAAGAGACCCAGTACTTC	CASSLSGPGTKYQETQYF
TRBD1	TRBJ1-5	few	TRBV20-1	TGCAGTGCTAGGGGTACAGGGGACCAGCCCCAGCATTTT	CSARGTGDQPQHF
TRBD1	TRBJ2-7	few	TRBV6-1	TGTGCCAGCAGTCCGCGACAGGGGACTTACTACGAGCAGTACTTC	CASSPRQGTYYEQYF
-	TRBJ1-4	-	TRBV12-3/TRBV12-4	TGTGCCAGCAGTGAATCCGCGGATGAAAAACTGTTTTTT	CASSESADEKLFF
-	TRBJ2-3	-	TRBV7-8	TGTGCCAGCAGCCTCCAGACTCACACAGATACGCAGTATTTT	CASSLQTHTDTQYF
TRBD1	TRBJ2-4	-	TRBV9	TGTGCCAGCAGCCAAGACAGGGTCCCGGACATTCAGTACTTC	CASSQDRVPDIQYF
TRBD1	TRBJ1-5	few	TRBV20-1	TGCAGCGTGGAGGGGGCGTATAGCAATCAGCCCCAGCATTTT	CSVEGAYSNQPQHF
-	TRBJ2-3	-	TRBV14	TGTGCCAGCAGCCAAAGGCCAGGATTCACAGATACGCAGTATTTT	CASSQRPGFTDTQYF
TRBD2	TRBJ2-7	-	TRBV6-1	TGTGCCAGCAGTGGCTGGACCGGGACTAGCGCGCACGAGCAGTACTTC	CASSGWTGTSAHEQYF
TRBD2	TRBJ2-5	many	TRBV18	TGTGCCAGCTCACCGGAGTGGGGAGGGACAGAGACCCAGTACTTC	CASSPEWGGTETQYF
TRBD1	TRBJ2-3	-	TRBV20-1	TGCAGTGCATTGGACAGGGCCATTGGGGATACGCAGTATTTT	CSALDRAIGDTQYF
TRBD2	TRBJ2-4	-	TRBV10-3	TGTGCCATCAGTGCCCAGGGACTAGCGGCAGCCAAAAACATTCAGTACTTC	CAISAQGLAAAKNIQYF
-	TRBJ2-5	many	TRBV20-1	TGCAGTGCTAGAGATCGAACGGGCCAAGAGACCCAGTACTTC	CSARDRTGQETQYF
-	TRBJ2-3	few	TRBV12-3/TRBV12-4	TGTGCCAGCAGTTTTGTTCCGGGGGGCATTTTATCAGATACGCAGTATTTT	CASSFVPGGILSDTQYF
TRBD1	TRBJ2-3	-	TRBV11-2	TGTGCCAGCAGCTTAGTTTGGCCGCGGCAGGGGGGCACAGATACGCAGTATTTT	CASSLVWPRQGGTDTQYF
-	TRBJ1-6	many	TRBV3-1	TGTGCCAGCAGCCAATTGCGGGGCGGGGGGCACCCCCTCCACTTT	CASSQLRGGGHPLHF
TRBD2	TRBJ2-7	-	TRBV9	TGTGCCAGCAGCGGACTAGCGGACGAGCAGTACTTC	CASSGLADEQYF
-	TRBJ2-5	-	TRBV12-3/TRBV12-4	TGTGCCAGCAGTTTTGGGAAGGGGGAGACCCAGTACTTC	CASSFGKGETQYF
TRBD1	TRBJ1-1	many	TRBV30	TGTGCCTGGAGCTATGGGACAGGGAACACTGAAGCTTTCTTT	CAWSYGTGNTEAFF
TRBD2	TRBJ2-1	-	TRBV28	TGTGCCAGCGCCCGAGCGGGATGGACCAGTGAGCAGTTCTTC	CASARAGWTSEQFF
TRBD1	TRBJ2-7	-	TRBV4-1	TGCGCCAGCAGCCAGGGCGCCAGGGGGATGGCCTACGAGCAGTACTTC	CASSQGARGMAYEQYF
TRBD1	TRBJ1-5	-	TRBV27	TGTGCCAGCAGCTATACAGGGGGAGTCAATCAGCCCCAGCATTTT	CASSYTGGVNQPQHF
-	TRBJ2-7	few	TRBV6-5	TGTGCCAGCAGTTACGCCGGGGAGTCCTACGAGCAGTACTTC	CASSYAGESYEQYF
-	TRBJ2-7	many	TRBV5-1	TGCGCCAGCAGCTTGGGCCAGGGAAACTACGAGCAGTACTTC	CASSLGQGNYEQYF
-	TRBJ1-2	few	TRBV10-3	TGTGCCGTCCCGACCCTAAACTATGGCTACACCTTC	CAVPTLNYGYTF
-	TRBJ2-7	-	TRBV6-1	TGTGCCAGCAGTGTTAGGGCGGGGACCTACGAGCAGTACTTC	CASSVRAGTYEQYF
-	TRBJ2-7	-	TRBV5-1	TGCGCCAGCAGCCAAGATCCTACAGACTACGAGCAGTACTTC	CASSQDPTDYEQYF
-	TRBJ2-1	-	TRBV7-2	TGTGCCAGCAGCTTACCGACGGACTACAATGAGCAGTTCTTC	CASSLPTDYNEQFF
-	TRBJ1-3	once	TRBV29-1	TGCAGCGCATGTACAGGCCCTGGAAACACCATATATTTT	CSACTGPGNTIYF
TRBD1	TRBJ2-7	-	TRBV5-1	TGCGCCAGCAGCCGGGACAGGGTAACCTACGAGCAGTACTTC	CASSRDRVTYEQYF
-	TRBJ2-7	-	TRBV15	TGTGCCACCAGCAGAGATATAGGCTACGAGCAGTACTTC	CATSRDIGYEQYF
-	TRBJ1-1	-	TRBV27	TGTGCCAGCGGCGAGTTGAGCACTGAAGCTTTCTTT	CASGELSTEAFF
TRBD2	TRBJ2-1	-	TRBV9	TGTGCCAGCAGCGCCGGAAGCGGGGCCAGCGATGAGCAGTTCTTC	CASSAGSGASDEQFF
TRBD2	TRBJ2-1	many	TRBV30	TGTGCCTGGAGTGGACTAGCGGGAAGGGTTCAGTTCTTC	CAWSGLAGRVQFF
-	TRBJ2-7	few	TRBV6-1	TGTGCCAGCAGTTACTTAGTAGGGATAGGCTACGAGCAGTACTTC	CASSYLVGIGYEQYF
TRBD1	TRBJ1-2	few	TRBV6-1	TGTGCCAGCAGTTCGAACCGGGACAGGAAGGGAGGCTACACCTTC	CASSSNRDRKGGYTF
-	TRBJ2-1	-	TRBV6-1	TGTGCCAGCATTGACAACGGGCTCTACAATGAGCAGTTCTTC	CASIDNGLYNEQFF
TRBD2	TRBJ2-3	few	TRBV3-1	TGTGCCAGCAGCCTCTGGAGAACTAGCGGGAGGGCCACAGATACGCAGTATTTT	CASSLWRTSGRATDTQYF
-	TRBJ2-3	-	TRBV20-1	TGCAGTGCTAGAATGGGACACCGGGGCACGCCCACAGATACGCAGTATTTT	CSARMGHRGTPTDTQYF